This entry lists 27 T cell receptor beta chains sequenced from one sample in a study of TIL therapy for anti-PD-1-resistant metastatic lung cancer. The libraries were made with immunoSEQ v3. The method was immunoSEQ multiplex PCR; TCRdb's version includes in-frame clones alone and lacks a portion of them. Of 52,000 or so clones in the sample, approximately 78% were seen once. Time point given: pre-treatment sample, taken before nivolumab and TIL therapy. The sample was blood, taken at baseline. The receptors stem from a person between 25 and 79 years old with non-small cell lung cancer.

This clone was counted a few times. CDR3 bases: TGTGCCAGCAGCCAAAGTCGCTATAACACTGAAGCTTTCTTT. Protein: CASSQSRYNTEAFF. This sequence joins TRBV7-9 and TRBJ1-1; D unclear. The germline V gene encodes CDR1 SEHNR and CDR2 FQNEAQ (reference sequence). V was clipped by 5 bases and J by 2 bases, with 12 bases between them. The CDR3 covers 14 residues.

CDR3 sequence: CASTPDGNYGYTF. CDR3 sequence (DNA): TGTGCCAGCACCCCGGACGGGAACTATGGCTACACCTTC. The V call is TRBV25-1, the J call TRBJ1-2; D is ambiguous. CDR3 size: 13 residues. The ends were cut back, 7 bases at V and 2 bases at J, with 11 bases in the middle. The germline gives CDR1 MGHDK, CDR2 SYGVNS.

The chain combines TRBV24-1 with TRBJ2-1, with 10 bases that match TRBD2. V lost 4 bases to trimming and J lost 6 bases; unmatched junction nucleotides: 5. The CDR3 has 15 amino acids. CDR1 is KGHDR, CDR2 SFDVKD, per germline. CDR3 coding DNA: TGTGCCACCAGTGACCCTAGCGGGAGTAGCAATGAGCAGTTCTTC. Amino acids: CATSDPSGSSNEQFF.

CDR3 in DNA: TGCGCCAGCGCCCTGGGGGGGGGCGAGCAGTACTTC. It translates to CASALGGGEQYF. J is TRBJ2-7 and V is TRBV5-1; 7 bases are a match to TRBD2. Trimming cost V 7 bases and J 6 bases; bases outside gene matches: 7. The CDR3 is 12 amino acids. CDR1 is SGHRS, CDR2 YFSETQ, per germline.

V usage is TRBV9 and J usage is TRBJ2-2; D remains ambiguous. Germline V gene data show CDR1 as SGDLS and CDR2 as YYNGEE. Trimming left V 0 bases short and J 8 bases short, with 11 bases between. The CDR3 is 14 residues long. For the CDR3, the DNA is TGTGCCAGCAGCGTAGGTGGTAGCCAGGGGGAGCTGTTTTTT. It specifies CASSVGGSQGELFF.

V gene TRBV7-9 combines with J gene TRBJ1-1; D is ambiguous. The CDR3 sequence is 12 residues long. With 3 bases removed from V and 1 base from J, the gap between germline ends came to 3 bases. In germline, CDR1 is SEHNR, CDR2 FQNEAQ (reference sequence). The CDR3 DNA reads TGTGCCAGCAGCTTCCGGAACACTGAAGCTTTCTTT. Amino acid sequence: CASSFRNTEAFF.

The chain links TRBV10-1 to TRBJ1-6; D gene ambiguous. V was shortened by 7 bases and J by 0 bases, with 16 bases between the two germline ends. Germline V gene data show CDR1 as WNHNN and CDR2 as SYGVQD (reference sequence). This CDR3 has 17 residues. CDR3: CASTPRERSSYNSPLHF. The CDR3 DNA is TGCGCCAGCACCCCACGTGAACGGAGCTCCTATAATTCACCCCTCCACTTT.

This clone was observed a single time. J is TRBJ2-3 and V is TRBV18; TRBD1 aligns across 9 bases. From germline, CDR1 is KGHSH and CDR2 LQKENI. The length of the CDR3 is 19 residues. With 4 bases clipped from V and 0 bases from J, the junction kept 14 bases outside the gene matches. The CDR3 DNA reads as TGTGCCAGCTCACTGACCGGGACAGGGAGTATCCCCAGCACAGATACGCAGTATTTT. Translated: CASSLTGTGSIPSTDTQYF.

CDR3 sequence reads: CASSLNRDRGVYDQPQHF. DNA of the CDR3: TGTGCCAGCAGTTTAAACCGGGACAGGGGGGTGTACGATCAGCCCCAGCATTTT. The chain uses TRBV6-2 or TRBV6-3 and TRBJ1-5, with 11 bases lining up with TRBD1. This CDR3 spans 18 amino acids. Germline V lookup: CDR1 MNHEY, CDR2 SVGEGT. J gave up 5 bases and V 4 bases, and 13 bases lay outside the gene matches.

The chain has TRBV9 and TRBJ2-7; D unclear. V was cut by 0 bases and J by 3 bases, with 10 bases left in between. Germline CDR1 and CDR2: SGDLS and YYNGEE. The CDR3 consists of 14 residues. The CDR3 coding sequence is TGTGCCAGCAGCGTAGGGTCAGAGAGCTACGAGCAGTACTTC. Translated: CASSVGSESYEQYF.

The chain joins TRBV5-4 to TRBJ2-1; D is perhaps TRBD1 (5 bases). Trimming took 2 bases from V and 2 from J, leaving 8 bases between them. This CDR3 contains 14 residues. Germline-derived CDR1 and CDR2 are SGHNT and YYREEE (reference sequence). CDR3 region: CASSFTQAYNEQFF. In DNA form, the CDR3 reads TGTGCCAGCAGCTTCACACAGGCCTACAATGAGCAGTTCTTC.

The chain employs TRBV19 and TRBJ2-7; a possible D gene is TRBD2 (6 bases). The V gene lost 3 bases and the J gene lost 3 bases, with 12 bases spanning the gap. The germline CDR1 and CDR2 sequences are LNHDA and SQIVND (reference sequence). The CDR3 length is 14 residues. The CDR3 loop reads CASSMVWTNYEQYF. The CDR3 bases are TGTGCCAGTAGTATGGTTTGGACTAACTACGAGCAGTACTTC.

This clone was detected once. The chain is built from TRBV5-6 and TRBJ2-7; 7 nucleotides align to TRBD1. The length of the CDR3 is 14 residues. In germline, CDR1 is SGHDT, CDR2 YYEEEE. Trimming took 4 bases from V and 9 from J; bases not matched to a gene: 13. The DNA of the CDR3 is TGTGCCAGCAGCCCCGGGACAGAACTGGGCGGGCAGTACTTC. Protein product: CASSPGTELGGQYF.

This sequence joins TRBV18 and TRBJ2-2, with 8 nucleotides matching TRBD2. V lost 4 bases and J lost 4; bases outside the gene matches: 8. There are 16 residues in the CDR3. CDR1 is KGHSH, CDR2 LQKENI, per germline. CDR3 nucleotides: TGTGCCAGCTCACAACATGCGGGGGGCTCCACCGGGGAGCTGTTTTTT. Amino acid sequence: CASSQHAGGSTGELFF.

The genes are TRBV28 and TRBJ1-5, with D possibly matching TRBD1 (5 bases). The CDR3 covers 17 residues. CDR1 and CDR2 (germline): MDHEN, SYDVKM. The V gene lost 4 bases and the J gene lost 2 bases, with 18 bases spanning the gap. The CDR3 sequence: CASSSADTGVGNQPQHF. In DNA, the CDR3 is TGTGCCAGCAGTTCGGCGGACACCGGAGTTGGCAATCAGCCCCAGCATTTT. Supplemented by reference TRBV28 and TRBJ1-5, the full variable domain reads DVKVTQSSRYLVKRTGEKVFLECVQDMDHENMFWYRQDPGLGLRLIYFSYDVKMKEKGDIPEGYSVSREKKERFSLILESASTNQTSMYLCASSSADTGVGNQPQHFGDGTRLSIL.

The genes are TRBV5-5 and TRBJ2-7, with 10 bases lining up with TRBD2. There are 13 residues in the CDR3. Germline CDR1 is SGHKS and CDR2 is YYEKEE (reference sequence). Trimming at V came to 4 bases and at J to 5 bases, leaving 3 bases not matched to a gene. The DNA for the CDR3 is TGTGCCAGCAGCACTAGCGGGAACCACGAGCAGTACTTC. Its protein is CASSTSGNHEQYF.

V and J are TRBV30 and TRBJ2-5; D uncertain. Trimming stripped 3 bases from V and 5 bases from J, with 16 bases between. Germline-derived CDR1 and CDR2 are GTSNPN and SVGIG (reference sequence). The CDR3 extends over 14 amino acids. The chain's CDR3 is CAWSKWSDKETQYF. The CDR3 region has the DNA TGTGCCTGGAGCAAATGGAGTGATAAGGAGACCCAGTACTTC.

This clone was detected once. The rearrangement uses TRBV19 and TRBJ2-2; D is perhaps TRBD2 (6 bases). CDR3 size: 14 residues. Germline CDR1 and CDR2: LNHDA and SQIVND (reference sequence). The V end lost 4 bases, the J end lost 4 bases, and 10 bases lay between the germline ends. The CDR3 loop is CASSTLGGTGELFF. In DNA form, the CDR3 reads TGTGCCAGTAGTACCCTGGGGGGCACCGGGGAGCTGTTTTTT.

The chain couples TRBV11-2 to TRBJ2-2; D may be TRBD1 (6 bases). In germline, CDR1 is SGHAT, CDR2 FQNNGV. The V and J ends lost 4 bases and 6 bases respectively, with 15 bases between them. CDR3 length: 15 amino acids. Here the CDR3 reads CASSSTGLTSGELFF. For the CDR3, the DNA is TGTGCCAGCAGCTCGACAGGTTTAACGTCCGGGGAGCTGTTTTTT.

The chain links TRBV29-1 to TRBJ1-2; possibly TRBD1 for D (6 bases). CDR3 length: 11 residues. Looked up from germline, CDR1 is SQVTM and CDR2 is ANQGSEA. V lost 2 bases to trimming and J lost 8 bases, with 9 bases between them. The CDR3 region is CSVEQGNGYTF. DNA for the CDR3: TGCAGCGTTGAACAGGGGAACGGCTACACCTTC.

This clone occurred a few times. The chain uses TRBV6-1 and TRBJ2-7; 7 nucleotides line up with TRBD2. The J segment lost 2 bases and the V segment lost 3 bases, leaving 4 bases of the junction unmatched. Germline V CDR1 and CDR2: MNHNS, SASEGT. The CDR3 loop spans 14 amino acids. The CDR3 loop is CASSEPGLPYEQYF. The CDR3 DNA sequence: TGTGCCAGCAGTGAGCCGGGACTACCCTACGAGCAGTACTTC.

This clone was seen a few times. The gene calls are TRBV19 and TRBJ1-2; TRBD1 might be the D (5 bases). Germline V gives CDR1 LNHDA, CDR2 SQIVND (reference sequence). The V end was cut by 5 bases, the J end by 4 bases, with 14 bases between. CDR3 length: 14 residues. CDR3: CASSAQGPSYGYTF. The CDR3 DNA reads TGTGCCAGTAGTGCCCAGGGACCTAGCTATGGCTACACCTTC.

V is TRBV7-2 and J is TRBJ1-1; possibly TRBD1 for D (6 bases). Trimming removed 8 bases at V and 7 bases at J, with 17 bases between. Germline CDR1 SGHTA, CDR2 FQGNSA. The length of the CDR3 is 13 residues. CDR3: CASAYRVIGEAFF. CDR3 nucleotide sequence: TGTGCCAGCGCATACAGGGTAATCGGTGAAGCTTTCTTT.

This sequence joins TRBV30 and TRBJ1-1, with D possibly being TRBD1 (6 bases). The CDR3 runs 13 residues. V was trimmed by 6 bases and J by 3 bases, leaving 14 bases between them. The germline gives CDR1 GTSNPN, CDR2 SVGIG (reference sequence). CDR3 nucleotides: TGTGCCTGCACGAAGGGGGGCGACACTGAAGCTTTCTTT. Translating gives CACTKGGDTEAFF.

V gene TRBV4-1 combines with J gene TRBJ2-7, with 7 bases that match TRBD1. With V trimmed by 5 bases and J by 2 bases, 6 bases remained unmatched. This CDR3 spans 14 amino acids. Germline V gene lookup returns CDR1 MGHRA and CDR2 YSYEKL. CDR3 residues: CASSSRTGTYEQYF. The CDR3 DNA follows: TGCGCCAGCAGCTCAAGGACAGGAACCTACGAGCAGTACTTC.

The chain combines TRBV5-1 with TRBJ2-5; D gene uncertain. V shed 0 bases and J shed 2 bases, with 14 bases lying between them. The V gene's germline CDR1 is SGHRS and CDR2 YFSETQ. There are 16 residues in the CDR3. The CDR3 DNA sequence: TGCGCCAGCAGCTTGGGATCTATGAGACCACAAGAGACCCAGTACTTC. Translation gives CASSLGSMRPQETQYF.

The J gene is TRBJ1-2, the V gene TRBV5-1; D possibly corresponds to TRBD1 (5 bases). Per the germline V gene, CDR1 is SGHRS and CDR2 is YFSETQ. Trimming pared 0 bases from V and 1 base from J, leaving 7 bases between. This CDR3 spans 14 amino acids. CDR3 DNA sequence: TGCGCCAGCAGCTTGGAAGGGGTTAACTATGGCTACACCTTC. This gives the protein CASSLEGVNYGYTF.